This T cell receptor (beta chain) is from a study of lymphopenia after photon versus proton radiotherapy. The CDR3 totals 15 residues. Deletions cut 1 base from V and 0 bases from J, with 11 bases between. Germline-derived CDR1 and CDR2 are GTSNPN and SVGIG (reference sequence). Study outcomes and limitations: After lymphocyte nadir, photon-treated repertoires showed oligoclonal expansion, especially CD8+ Temra.

TCRdb's table, derived via immunoSEQ multiplex PCR, lists solely in-frame clones and lacks some. Seen here are around 150,000 clones, 88% observed once, and the top ten hold about 4.7%. As regards this clone: The antigen remains undetermined.

Material: peripheral blood, obtained from a patient treated with photon-based radiotherapy. V gene TRBV30 combines with J gene TRBJ2-3; D is possibly TRBD1 (5 bases). This TCR came from a man aged 50-60 years with gastric cancer. The CDR3 loop is CAWSEQGASTDTQYF. The CDR3 DNA sequence: TGTGCCTGGAGTGAGCAAGGGGCTAGCACAGATACGCAGTATTTT.